This TCR beta chain was documented in a study of T-cell reconstitution after alpha-beta-depleted transplantation in children. Regarding the study as a whole: Reports say that about two months after transplant, the alpha-beta T cells came out of several hundred graft clones that had expanded. There were some patients whose high TCRbeta diversity at day 60 came from surviving recipient T cells and thymic progenitors.

A TCRbeta library incorporating unique molecular identifiers was prepared. TCRdb reprocessed the PCR reads via MiXCR and lists one record per CDR3 protein. The sample consists of 540,000 or so distinct CDR3 sequences, 23% of them appearing once. For this clonotype: Its antigen remains unidentified.

Trimming removed 2 bases at V and 4 bases at J, with 17 bases between. The CDR3 is 16 amino acids. The input for sequencing was PBMCs, mostly from graft donor cells, taken 360 days after TCRalphabeta/CD19-depleted stem cell transplant. The receptor comes from a boy in the first two years of life who had a stem cell transplant for acute myeloid leukemia, so the T cells may come from the graft donor. The chain couples TRBV12-3 or TRBV12-4 to TRBJ1-1, with TRBD1 as a possible D gene (6 bases). The CDR3 is CASSLIGQGLTTEAFF. The CDR3 DNA reads TGTGCCAGCAGTTTAATAGGGCAGGGGCTGACCACTGAAGCTTTCTTT.